The T cell receptor beta chain under discussion was sequenced for a study of T cells in Graves' hyperthyroidism and ophthalmopathy. The germline V gene has CDR1 SEHNR and CDR2 FQNEAQ (reference sequence). The ends were cut back, 5 bases at V and 0 bases at J, with 14 bases in the middle. This CDR3 region has 15 residues. This clonotype appeared many times. Using RNA transcripts as the source, TCR beta CDR3 regions were amplified. When the TCR CDR3 underwent first-round RT-PCR, the HTBI primer set was used. TCRdb re-analysed the multiplex PCR reads in MiXCR, keeping a single row per CDR3 protein. The sample lists more than 600,000 distinct CDR3 sequences; roughly 15% were seen once.

The receptor comes from a man between 18 and 29 years old with Graves' hyperthyroidism. The sequencing sample was made of blood. The chain combines TRBV7-9 with TRBJ2-7; D not certain. The CDR3 sequence: CASSPPPTHSYEQYF. For the CDR3, the DNA is TGTGCCAGCAGCCCTCCTCCAACACACTCCTACGAGCAGTACTTC.